One and the same sample provided the 30 T cell receptor beta chains below, sequenced in a study of blood T cell repertoires in COVID-19. Method: immunoSEQ multiplex PCR; TCRdb's copy keeps in-frame clones and lacks some. This table holds more than 200,000 clones, roughly 85% found once. The sequenced sample was peripheral blood. The source of these receptors is a woman aged 40 to 50 with active or convalescent COVID-19.

This CDR3 reads CASSSDEKLFF. In DNA, the CDR3 is TGTGCCAGCAGTTCAGATGAAAAACTGTTTTTT. The chain has TRBV12-3 or TRBV12-4 and TRBJ1-4, with D uncertain. CDR3 length: 11 residues. Trimming took off 4 bases at V and 6 bases at J, with 3 bases between the two ends.

The chain carries TRBV5-1 and TRBJ2-2, with 7 bases matching TRBD1. V was clipped by 5 bases and J by 1 base; unmatched bases: 5. This CDR3 contains 15 residues. The germline gives CDR1 SGHRS, CDR2 YFSETQ. Here the CDR3 reads CASRPQGENTGELFF. CDR3 DNA sequence: TGCGCCAGCAGACCCCAGGGGGAGAACACCGGGGAGCTGTTTTTT.

The chain is built from TRBV3-1 (or the pseudogene TRBV3-2) and TRBJ2-2; 7 nucleotides match TRBD1. Germline V gives CDR1 LGHDT, CDR2 YNNKEL (reference sequence). The CDR3 is 14 residues long. V trimming: 8 bases; J trimming: 4 bases; junction bases outside the gene matches: 7. The CDR3 reads CASFDRAGTGELFF. CDR3 coding DNA: TGTGCCAGCTTCGACAGGGCGGGCACCGGGGAGCTGTTTTTT.

V and J are TRBV15 and TRBJ1-1; unclear D gene. The germline V gene encodes CDR1 LNHNV and CDR2 YYDKDF (reference sequence). The V end was cut by 0 bases, the J end by 0 bases, with 5 bases between. The CDR3 is 14 residues long. DNA for the CDR3: TGTGCCACCAGCAGAGATCAGATGAACACTGAAGCTTTCTTT. Its protein product is CATSRDQMNTEAFF.

J is TRBJ2-3 and V is TRBV5-4, with 10 bases identical to TRBD2. V shed 4 bases and J 2 bases; nucleotides not matched to a gene: 4. This CDR3 contains 15 residues. Germline lookup yields CDR1 SGHNT and CDR2 YYREEE (reference sequence). The chain's CDR3 is CASSRAGGFTDTQYF. The CDR3 DNA sequence: TGTGCCAGCAGCAGAGCGGGGGGGTTCACAGATACGCAGTATTTT.

This sequence joins TRBV10-3 and TRBJ2-3; 9 nucleotides align to TRBD1. J lost 2 bases, V lost 6 bases, and 9 bases had no gene match. This CDR3 spans 16 amino acids. CDR1 ENHRY and CDR2 SYGVKD come from the germline V gene. CDR3 sequence reads: CAIRGAGTGTTDTQYF. DNA for the CDR3: TGTGCCATCAGGGGAGCCGGGACAGGGACCACAGATACGCAGTATTTT.

This clone was recorded only once. The rearrangement links TRBV11-3 to TRBJ1-4; D gene ambiguous. V gave up 1 base and J gave up 10 bases, with 7 bases separating them. CDR3 length: 12 residues. Germline-derived CDR1 and CDR2 are SGHNT and YENEEA. The CDR3 nucleotides read TGTGCCAGCAGCTTAGGGGCCGGAAAACTGTTTTTT. Its translation is CASSLGAGKLFF.

The chain combines TRBV6-5 with TRBJ1-1; a possible D gene is TRBD1 (5 bases). Trimming cost V 4 bases and J 0 bases, with 15 bases left between them. The CDR3 loop spans 16 amino acids. Per the germline V gene, CDR1 is MNHEY and CDR2 is SVGAGI. The CDR3 loop is CASSSQGGAMNTEAFF. The CDR3 nucleotides are TGTGCCAGCAGTTCCCAGGGCGGGGCGATGAACACTGAAGCTTTCTTT.

V and J are TRBV7-2 and TRBJ2-5; 10 nucleotides match TRBD2. The CDR3 is 16 amino acids. V lost 2 bases, J lost 3 bases, and 6 bases stayed unmatched. Germline V gives CDR1 SGHTA, CDR2 FQGNSA. Here the CDR3 DNA reads TGTGCCAGCAGCTTAAAGAGCGGGGGGGCCGAAGAGACCCAGTACTTC. Amino acid sequence: CASSLKSGGAEETQYF.

J is TRBJ1-2 and V is TRBV12-3 or TRBV12-4; 8 bases line up with TRBD1. The V and J ends lost 5 bases and 6 bases, in that order; junction bases with no gene match: 5. The CDR3 covers 13 residues. Written as DNA, the CDR3 is TGTGCCAGCAGTACCGACAGGGGAAATGGCTACACCTTC. The encoded protein is CASSTDRGNGYTF.

Turning to this clone: Additional DNA sequences in this sample encode the identical CDR3. The J gene is TRBJ1-2, the V gene TRBV5-4; 10 bases fit TRBD1. CDR3 size: 14 residues. Germline CDR1 reads SGHNT; CDR2 reads YYREEE (reference sequence). The trim removed 4 bases at V and 7 bases at J, leaving 7 bases unmatched. The CDR3: CASSLDRGLSGYTF. The CDR3 bases are TGTGCCAGCAGCCTCGACAGGGGGCTGAGTGGCTACACCTTC.

The rearrangement joins TRBV28 to TRBJ1-1; D is perhaps TRBD1 (6 bases). Germline V gene sequence: CDR1 MDHEN, CDR2 SYDVKM. The germline V and J ends were trimmed by 5 bases and 5 bases, with 15 bases remaining between them. The length of the CDR3 is 14 residues. CDR3 coding DNA: TGTGCCAGCAGTATAACAGGGTCTGGGACTGAAGCTTTCTTT. Its protein product is CASSITGSGTEAFF.

A single count supports this clone. The J gene is TRBJ2-1, the V gene TRBV19, with TRBD2 matching over 10 bases. The germline V gene has CDR1 LNHDA and CDR2 SQIVND (reference sequence). V was pared by 3 bases and J by 4 bases, with 18 bases of the junction left unmatched. The CDR3 sequence is 20 residues long. CDR3 amino acids: CASSMRPSGSVPTDYNEQFF. The CDR3 DNA follows: TGTGCCAGTAGTATGCGCCCTAGCGGGAGTGTCCCTACTGATTACAATGAGCAGTTCTTC.

J is TRBJ1-1 and V is TRBV7-2, with 8 positions matching TRBD1. Germline V lookup: CDR1 SGHTA, CDR2 FQGNSA. The CDR3 is 13 amino acids. Trimming removed 4 bases from V and 4 bases from J; junction bases left unmatched: 2. Here the CDR3 reads CASSSTGVTEAFF. The DNA for the CDR3 is TGTGCCAGCAGCTCGACAGGGGTCACTGAAGCTTTCTTT.

This chain links TRBV30 with TRBJ1-4; D is uncertain. V was clipped by 0 bases and J by 6 bases, with 11 bases between them. Germline V CDR1 and CDR2: GTSNPN, SVGIG (reference sequence). The CDR3 is made up of 14 amino acids. As DNA, the CDR3 is TGTGCCTGGAGTGTGACGGGGTATGATGAAAAACTGTTTTTT. As protein: CAWSVTGYDEKLFF.

The V gene is TRBV18, the J gene TRBJ1-2; 7 bases are shared with TRBD1. Trimming cost V 3 bases and J 1 base; bases outside gene matches: 2. The CDR3 contains 14 residues. Germline assignment: CDR1 KGHSH and CDR2 LQKENI. The CDR3 DNA sequence: TGTGCCAGCTCACCCGGGACAGATAACTATGGCTACACCTTC. It is translated as CASSPGTDNYGYTF. Full variable domain (outside the CDR3, taken from reference TRBV18 and TRBJ1-2): NAGVMQNPRHLVRRRGQEARLRCSPMKGHSHVYWYRQLPEEGLKFMVYLQKENIIDESGMPKERFSAEFPKEGPSILRIQQVVRGDSAAYFCASSPGTDNYGYTFGSGTRLTVV.

The rearrangement uses TRBV3-1 (or the pseudogene TRBV3-2) and TRBJ2-2; tentatively, D is TRBD1 (5 bases). CDR1 is LGHDT, CDR2 YNNKEL, per germline (reference sequence). The V end lost 6 bases, the J end lost 4 bases, and 9 bases lay between the germline ends. The CDR3 runs 13 residues. This CDR3 reads CASRQVITGELFF. DNA for the CDR3: TGTGCCAGCAGACAGGTGATCACCGGGGAGCTGTTTTTT.

V usage is TRBV9 and J usage is TRBJ1-3, with no clear D. This CDR3 spans 16 amino acids. The V end lost 0 bases, the J end lost 0 bases, and 10 bases lay between the germline ends. Per the germline V gene, CDR1 is SGDLS and CDR2 is YYNGEE. CDR3 DNA: TGTGCCAGCAGCGTAGGGCAGAGGAGCTCTGGAAACACCATATATTTT. Encoded protein: CASSVGQRSSGNTIYF.

The J gene is TRBJ2-5, the V gene TRBV5-6; the D gene is possibly TRBD2 (5 bases). Germline CDR1 is SGHDT and CDR2 is YYEEEE. The V end lost 0 bases, the J end lost 4 bases, and 7 bases lay between the germline ends. This CDR3 region has 13 residues. CDR3 sequence: CASSLGELETQYF. The CDR3 coding sequence is TGTGCCAGCAGCTTGGGGGAGTTAGAGACCCAGTACTTC.

This chain links TRBV6-5 with TRBJ2-7, with D maybe TRBD2 (6 bases). CDR1 and CDR2 (germline): MNHEY, SVGAGI. Trimming left V 6 bases short and J 5 bases short, with 14 bases between. The CDR3 spans 13 residues. CDR3 residues: CASSAEGRHEQYF. DNA for the CDR3: TGTGCCAGCAGCGCGGAGGGCCGACACGAGCAGTACTTC.

This chain links TRBV19 with TRBJ2-3; 9 bases fit TRBD1. The junction had 13 bases not matched to a gene; V was cut back by 4 bases and J by 2 bases. The CDR3 is made up of 18 amino acids. Germline V gene data show CDR1 as LNHDA and CDR2 as SQIVND (reference sequence). In nucleotides, the CDR3 is TGTGCCAGTAGTAAGGGACAGGGTCTTTCCGCGACCACAGATACGCAGTATTTT. Its protein is CASSKGQGLSATTDTQYF.

This chain uses TRBV5-1 with TRBJ1-4; D is perhaps TRBD1 (6 bases). The CDR3 sequence is 15 residues long. Trimming shortened V by 0 bases and J by 7 bases, and 13 bases separated the two germline ends. Germline CDR1 reads SGHRS; CDR2 reads YFSETQ. This CDR3 is CASSLVGGAVEKLFF. CDR3 in DNA: TGCGCCAGCAGCTTGGTTGGGGGGGCGGTTGAAAAACTGTTTTTT.

The chain carries TRBV4-1 and TRBJ2-7, with TRBD2 matching over 8 bases. The germline V gene has CDR1 MGHRA and CDR2 YSYEKL. This CDR3 comprises 16 residues. V lost 0 bases and J lost 4; bases outside the gene matches: 8. CDR3 sequence reads: CASSQDLGLVGYEQYF. Here the CDR3 DNA reads TGCGCCAGCAGCCAAGACCTGGGACTAGTGGGGTACGAGCAGTACTTC.

This clone was counted once. The chain employs TRBV18 and TRBJ1-6, with 10 bases lining up with TRBD1. CDR3 length: 15 residues. Germline CDR1 reads KGHSH; CDR2 reads LQKENI. The ends lost 1 base at V and 12 bases at J; junction bases unmatched: 6. As DNA, the CDR3 is TGTGCCAGCTCACCACTGGGACAGGGGTCTGAACCCCTCCACTTT. It translates to CASSPLGQGSEPLHF. Drawing the rest from reference TRBV18 and TRBJ1-6, the complete variable domain is NAGVMQNPRHLVRRRGQEARLRCSPMKGHSHVYWYRQLPEEGLKFMVYLQKENIIDESGMPKERFSAEFPKEGPSILRIQQVVRGDSAAYFCASSPLGQGSEPLHFGNGTRLTVT.

This CDR3 reads CASTDRRDTNTGELFF. The CDR3 DNA reads as TGTGCCAGCACGGACCGTAGGGACACTAACACCGGGGAGCTGTTTTTT. The chain employs TRBV5-4 and TRBJ2-2; TRBD1 is a possible D gene (6 bases). The V and J ends lost 6 bases and 2 bases respectively, with 17 bases between them. Germline assignment: CDR1 SGHNT and CDR2 YYREEE (reference sequence). This CDR3 region has 16 residues. Full variable domain (rest looked up from reference TRBV5-4 and TRBJ2-2): ETGVTQSPTHLIKTRGQQVTLRCSSQSGHNTVSWYQQALGQGPQFIFQYYREEENGRGNFPPRFSGLQFPNYSSELNVNALELDDSALYLCASTDRRDTNTGELFFGEGSRLTVL.

The V and J genes are TRBV18 and TRBJ1-4; 9 positions agree with TRBD1. The CDR3 has 18 residues. Germline assignment: CDR1 KGHSH and CDR2 LQKENI. J gave up 8 bases and V 4 bases, and 17 bases lay outside the gene matches. CDR3: CASSLSRDRAVKGEKLFF. As DNA, the CDR3 is TGTGCCAGCTCACTTTCCCGGGACAGGGCCGTCAAGGGGGAAAAACTGTTTTTT.

The rearrangement links TRBV6-4 to TRBJ2-3; 8 bases match TRBD2. CDR1 is MRHNA, CDR2 SNTAGT, per germline. The CDR3 is 15 amino acids. V lost 5 bases and J lost 4; bases outside the gene matches: 8. CDR3 DNA: TGTGCCAGCAGTTATTCAAGCGGGAGCGCAGATACGCAGTATTTT. Its translation: CASSYSSGSADTQYF.

The chain uses TRBV10-3 and TRBJ1-3; TRBD1 agrees at 8 bases. With 10 bases clipped from V and 0 bases from J, the junction kept 5 bases outside the gene matches. The CDR3 consists of 14 residues. CDR1 and CDR2 from the germline V gene are ENHRY and SYGVKD. Written as DNA, the CDR3 is TGTGCCACGGGACAGGCAGACTCTGGAAACACCATATATTTT. Translation gives CATGQADSGNTIYF.

The chain recombines TRBV4-2 with TRBJ2-1; 11 bases map to TRBD2. The germline V gene encodes CDR1 LGHNA and CDR2 YNFKEQ. Trimming removed 1 base from V and 8 bases from J; junction bases left unmatched: 7. The CDR3 has 16 amino acids. The DNA of the CDR3 is TGTGCCAGCAGCCAAGCGCTAGCGGGAGGAGGTGATGAGCAGTTCTTC. Translated: CASSQALAGGGDEQFF.

The CDR3 spells CASSYRHHEGPQHF. The DNA of the CDR3 is TGTGCCAGCAGTTATCGACACCATGAGGGGCCCCAGCATTTT. This chain joins TRBV6-5 and TRBJ1-5, with D uncertain. Per the germline V gene, CDR1 is MNHEY and CDR2 is SVGAGI. CDR3 length: 14 amino acids. V was pared by 3 bases and J by 9 bases, with 15 bases between.